This TCR beta chain was retrieved from a study of T cells in localized non-small cell lung cancer. Overall study findings and caveats: Elevated blood T cell density was associated with longer overall survival.

Trimming left V 8 bases short and J 1 base short, with 8 bases between. This CDR3 has 12 residues. Per the germline V gene, CDR1 is SNHLY and CDR2 is FYNNEI. Measured with immunoSEQ multiplex PCR; TCRdb has only the in-frame clones, and not every one. The profile shows tens of thousands of clones, about four fifths of them singletons. On this clone itself: The antigen remains undetermined.

The chain combines TRBV2 with TRBJ1-2; D uncertain. The sample consisted of peripheral blood, taken before any cancer treatment. This sequence originates from a female donor aged 60 or older with stage II squamous cell lung carcinoma. CDR3 nucleotides: TGTGCCAGCCGGGAGGGTAACTATGGCTACACCTTC. It encodes CASREGNYGYTF.